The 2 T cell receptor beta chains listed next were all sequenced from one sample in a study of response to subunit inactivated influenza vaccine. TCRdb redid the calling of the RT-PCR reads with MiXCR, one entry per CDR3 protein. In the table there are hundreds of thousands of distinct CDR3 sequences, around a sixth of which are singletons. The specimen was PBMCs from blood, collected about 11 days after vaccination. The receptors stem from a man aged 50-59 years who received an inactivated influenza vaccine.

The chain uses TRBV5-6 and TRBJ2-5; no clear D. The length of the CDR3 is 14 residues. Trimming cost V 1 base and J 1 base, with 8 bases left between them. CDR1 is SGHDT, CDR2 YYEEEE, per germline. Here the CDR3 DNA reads TGTGCCAGCAGCTTGCGAGACACCCAAGAGACCCAGTACTTC. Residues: CASSLRDTQETQYF.

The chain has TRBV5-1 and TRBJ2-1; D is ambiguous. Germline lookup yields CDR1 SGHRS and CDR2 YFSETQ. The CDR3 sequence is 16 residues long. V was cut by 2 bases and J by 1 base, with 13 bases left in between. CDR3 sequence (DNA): TGCGCCAGCAGCTTTCGTGGCACTCCATCCTACAATGAGCAGTTCTTC. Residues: CASSFRGTPSYNEQFF.